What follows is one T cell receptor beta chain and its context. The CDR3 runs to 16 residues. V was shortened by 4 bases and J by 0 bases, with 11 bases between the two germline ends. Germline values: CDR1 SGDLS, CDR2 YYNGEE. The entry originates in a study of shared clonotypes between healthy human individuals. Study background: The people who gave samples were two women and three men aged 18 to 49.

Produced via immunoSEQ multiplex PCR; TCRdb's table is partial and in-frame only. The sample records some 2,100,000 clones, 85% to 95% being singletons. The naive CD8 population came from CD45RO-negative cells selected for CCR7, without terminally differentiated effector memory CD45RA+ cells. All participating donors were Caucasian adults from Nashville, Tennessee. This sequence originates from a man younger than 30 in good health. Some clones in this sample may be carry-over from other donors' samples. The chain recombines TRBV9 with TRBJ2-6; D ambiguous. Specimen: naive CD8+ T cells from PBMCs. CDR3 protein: CASSLKPDSGANVLTF. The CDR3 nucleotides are TGTGCCAGCAGCCTCAAACCAGACTCTGGGGCCAACGTCCTGACTTTC.